The present entry profiles one T cell receptor (beta chain) with its context. V lost 4 bases, J lost 1 base, and 8 bases stayed unmatched. The CDR3 is 16 residues long. The germline V gene encodes CDR1 MNHEY and CDR2 SVGEGT. The data derive from a study of blood T cell repertoires in COVID-19. Original analysis: Reference gene primer amplification yielded estimated nucleated cell counts. The protocol was immunoSEQ multiplex PCR, while the TCRdb copy is restricted to in-frame clones and leaves out a portion. V and J calls and clone size come straight from that table; D and trimming were deduced from the DNA. The table records about 180,000 clones, roughly 80% of them present only once.

The V call is TRBV6-2 or TRBV6-3, the J call TRBJ1-1; 8 bases fit TRBD1. This sequence was found in a human donor in a cohort sampled during active COVID-19. Sequencing was carried out using peripheral blood. CDR3: CASSWGGTGQNTEAFF. Written as DNA, the CDR3 is TGTGCCAGCAGTTGGGGGGGGACAGGCCAGAACACTGAAGCTTTCTTT.